This T cell receptor beta chain was observed in a study of human T cells and chemical hapten exposure. Study background: Affected patients, primarily female, had alopecia areata, totalis or universalis.

Time point indicated: pre-sensitization, week 0. Treatment denoted: therapeutic diphenylcyclopropenone sensitization with weekly scalp DPC. This clonotype has at least ten counts. The antigen is not known. It was the library that attached unique molecular identifiers to individual cDNA molecules. TCRdb re-called the RACE reads through MiXCR, storing one row per CDR3 protein. This table has under 400,000 distinct CDR3 sequences, roughly 4.6% appearing once. Study-wide results and limits: The count of PT1 expanded TCRs correlated positively with patch test score. With regard to DPC sensitization, TCRs above 1 in 1000 frequency did not change.

Trimming took 5 bases from V and 2 from J, leaving 19 bases between them. CDR1 is SEHNR and CDR2 is FQNEAQ in the germline V gene (reference sequence). The CDR3 spans 17 residues. This specimen was whole blood, taken in connection with sensitization to the hapten diphenylcyclopropenone (DPC). This clonotype was obtained from a woman aged 50 to 60 with alopecia areata. Some clones in this sample may be carry-over from other donors' samples. The V call is TRBV7-9, the J call TRBJ2-1; D is perhaps TRBD2 (7 bases). The CDR3 DNA is TGTGCCAGCAGCCCCCTGGGGGGCGGGAGTACCTACAATGAGCAGTTCTTC. Encoded protein: CASSPLGGGSTYNEQFF.